The rows below give T cell receptor beta chains drawn from one sample of a study of blood T cell repertoires in COVID-19. Sequenced by immunoSEQ multiplex PCR; TCRdb stores in-frame clones only, minus some. Of around 48,000 clones listed, more than 75% are singletons. The sequenced sample was peripheral blood. The origin of the receptors is a man between 60 and 70 years old with active or convalescent COVID-19. Both conserved end residues are part of each CDR3. Each record gives: CDR3 length, clone size, D gene, J gene, V gene, CDR3 protein, CDR3 DNA. The D gene is left open where the match is weak. Size tells how often a clone was seen (once, few, many) or the class of an expanded clone, and some rows leave it out.

cdr3_length: 15; clone_size: NA; d_call: NA; j_call: TRBJ1-3; v_call: TRBV6-5; cdr3_aa: CASRAKGTSGNTIYF; cdr3_nt: TGTGCCAGCAGGGCAAAGGGGACATCTGGAAACACCATATATTTT
cdr3_length: 15; clone_size: NA; d_call: TRBD1; j_call: TRBJ1-1; v_call: TRBV3-1/TRBV3-2; cdr3_aa: CASSHWDREGTEAFF; cdr3_nt: TGTGCCAGCAGCCATTGGGACAGGGAGGGTACTGAAGCTTTCTTT
cdr3_length: 18; clone_size: NA; d_call: NA; j_call: TRBJ1-1; v_call: TRBV2; cdr3_aa: CASSEDWVGGMTNTEAFF; cdr3_nt: TGTGCCAGCAGTGAAGATTGGGTAGGGGGAATGACGAACACTGAAGCTTTCTTT
cdr3_length: 12; clone_size: NA; d_call: NA; j_call: TRBJ1-1; v_call: TRBV3-1/TRBV3-2; cdr3_aa: CASSLDSTEAFF; cdr3_nt: TGTGCCAGCAGCCTTGACAGCACTGAAGCTTTCTTT
cdr3_length: 16; clone_size: NA; d_call: NA; j_call: TRBJ2-3; v_call: TRBV9; cdr3_aa: CASSATGTHSTDTQYF; cdr3_nt: TGTGCCAGCAGCGCAACCGGGACTCATAGCACAGATACGCAGTATTTT
cdr3_length: 13; clone_size: few; d_call: TRBD1; j_call: TRBJ1-1; v_call: TRBV30; cdr3_aa: CAWGDRGVTEAFF; cdr3_nt: TGTGCCTGGGGAGACAGGGGCGTTACTGAAGCTTTCTTT
cdr3_length: 16; clone_size: NA; d_call: NA; j_call: TRBJ2-1; v_call: TRBV24-1; cdr3_aa: CATSGGRPTNAGEQFF; cdr3_nt: TGTGCCACCAGTGGCGGAAGGCCCACTAACGCCGGTGAGCAGTTCTTC
cdr3_length: 13; clone_size: once; d_call: NA; j_call: TRBJ1-2; v_call: TRBV5-1; cdr3_aa: CASSLDRSYGYTF; cdr3_nt: TGCGCCAGCAGCTTGGATCGGTCATATGGCTACACCTTC
cdr3_length: 14; clone_size: NA; d_call: NA; j_call: TRBJ2-5; v_call: TRBV28; cdr3_aa: CASSLPGVVETQYF; cdr3_nt: TGTGCCAGCAGTTTGCCCGGGGTAGTGGAGACCCAGTACTTC
cdr3_length: 17; clone_size: NA; d_call: TRBD2; j_call: TRBJ2-6; v_call: TRBV7-2; cdr3_aa: CASSLASGGAGANVLTF; cdr3_nt: TGTGCCAGCAGCTTGGCTAGCGGGGGGGCTGGGGCCAACGTCCTGACTTTC
cdr3_length: 16; clone_size: NA; d_call: NA; j_call: TRBJ2-7; v_call: TRBV21-1; cdr3_aa: CASAWVGTQSSYEQYF; cdr3_nt: TGTGCCAGCGCCTGGGTAGGGACACAGAGCTCCTACGAGCAGTACTTC
cdr3_length: 14; clone_size: few; d_call: NA; j_call: TRBJ1-1; v_call: TRBV6-6; cdr3_aa: CASSYSWEGAEAFF; cdr3_nt: TGTGCCAGCAGTTACTCCTGGGAGGGGGCTGAAGCTTTCTTT
cdr3_length: 13; clone_size: NA; d_call: NA; j_call: TRBJ2-2; v_call: TRBV6-2/TRBV6-3; cdr3_aa: CASSYSWTGELFF; cdr3_nt: TGTGCCAGCAGTTATAGTTGGACCGGGGAGCTGTTTTTT
cdr3_length: 14; clone_size: NA; d_call: NA; j_call: TRBJ2-5; v_call: TRBV30; cdr3_aa: CACPVGGRGETQYF; cdr3_nt: TGTGCCTGTCCCGTAGGGGGTCGAGGCGAGACCCAGTACTTC
cdr3_length: 13; clone_size: NA; d_call: NA; j_call: TRBJ1-1; v_call: TRBV2; cdr3_aa: CASSVGMNTEAFF; cdr3_nt: TGTGCCAGCAGTGTGGGCATGAACACTGAAGCTTTCTTT
cdr3_length: 15; clone_size: NA; d_call: TRBD2; j_call: TRBJ2-1; v_call: TRBV7-3; cdr3_aa: CASSPSGDSYNEQFF; cdr3_nt: TGTGCCAGCAGCCCTAGCGGGGACTCCTACAATGAGCAGTTCTTC
cdr3_length: 14; clone_size: NA; d_call: TRBD1; j_call: TRBJ1-1; v_call: TRBV7-8; cdr3_aa: CASSFQTGITEAFF; cdr3_nt: TGTGCCAGCAGCTTTCAGACAGGGATCACTGAAGCTTTCTTT
cdr3_length: 13; clone_size: once; d_call: NA; j_call: TRBJ1-2; v_call: TRBV4-3; cdr3_aa: CASSHRGNYGYTF; cdr3_nt: TGCGCCAGCAGCCACCGGGGTAACTACGGCTACACCTTC
cdr3_length: 12; clone_size: NA; d_call: NA; j_call: TRBJ1-2; v_call: TRBV29-1; cdr3_aa: CSVLGHNYGYTF; cdr3_nt: TGCAGCGTTTTGGGACATAACTATGGCTACACCTTC
cdr3_length: 12; clone_size: NA; d_call: NA; j_call: TRBJ2-7; v_call: TRBV11-3; cdr3_aa: CASSLTGYEQYF; cdr3_nt: TGTGCCAGCAGCTTAACCGGTTACGAGCAGTACTTC
cdr3_length: 14; clone_size: NA; d_call: TRBD1; j_call: TRBJ1-5; v_call: TRBV30; cdr3_aa: CAWSVQTGNQPQHF; cdr3_nt: TGTGCCTGGAGTGTACAGACAGGGAATCAGCCCCAGCATTTT
cdr3_length: 13; clone_size: NA; d_call: NA; j_call: TRBJ1-2; v_call: TRBV23-1; cdr3_aa: CASSLLPDYGYTF; cdr3_nt: TGCGCCAGCAGTCTTCTTCCGGACTATGGCTACACCTTC